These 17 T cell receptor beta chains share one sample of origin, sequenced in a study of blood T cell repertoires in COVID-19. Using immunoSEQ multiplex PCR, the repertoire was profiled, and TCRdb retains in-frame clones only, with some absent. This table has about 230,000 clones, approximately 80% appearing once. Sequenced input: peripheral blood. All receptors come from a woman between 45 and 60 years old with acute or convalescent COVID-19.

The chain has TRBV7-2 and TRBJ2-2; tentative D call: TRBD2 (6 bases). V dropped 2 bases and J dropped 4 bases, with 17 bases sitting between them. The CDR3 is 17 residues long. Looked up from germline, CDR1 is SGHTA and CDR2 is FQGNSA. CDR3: CASSLPRWVEGTGELFF. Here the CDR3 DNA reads TGTGCCAGCAGCTTACCGCGGTGGGTGGAGGGCACCGGGGAGCTGTTTTTT.

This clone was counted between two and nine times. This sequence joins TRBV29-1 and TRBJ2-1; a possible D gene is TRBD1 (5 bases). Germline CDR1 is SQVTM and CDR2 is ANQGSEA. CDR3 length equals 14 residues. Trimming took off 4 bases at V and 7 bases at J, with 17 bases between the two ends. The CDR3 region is CSVGDRIMRNEQFF. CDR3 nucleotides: TGCAGCGTTGGCGACAGAATAATGAGGAATGAGCAGTTCTTC.

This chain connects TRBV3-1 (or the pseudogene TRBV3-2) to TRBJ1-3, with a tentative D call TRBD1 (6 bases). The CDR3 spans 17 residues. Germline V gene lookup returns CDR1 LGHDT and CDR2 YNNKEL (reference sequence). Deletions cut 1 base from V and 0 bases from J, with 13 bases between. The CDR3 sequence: CASSQGTGRISGNTIYF. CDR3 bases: TGTGCCAGCAGCCAAGGAACAGGGCGGATCTCTGGAAACACCATATATTTT.

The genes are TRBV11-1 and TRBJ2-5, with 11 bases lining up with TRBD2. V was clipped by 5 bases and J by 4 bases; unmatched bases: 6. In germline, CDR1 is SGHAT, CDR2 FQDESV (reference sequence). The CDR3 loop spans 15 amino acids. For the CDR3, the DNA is TGTGCCAGCAGCGTACTAGCGGGAGTTTTAGAGACCCAGTACTTC. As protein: CASSVLAGVLETQYF.

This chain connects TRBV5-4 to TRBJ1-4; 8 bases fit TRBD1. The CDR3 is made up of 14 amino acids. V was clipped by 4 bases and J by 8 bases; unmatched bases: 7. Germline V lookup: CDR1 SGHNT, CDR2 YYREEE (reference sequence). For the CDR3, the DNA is TGTGCCAGCAGCAGAGGACAGGGCGACGAAAAACTGTTTTTT. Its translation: CASSRGQGDEKLFF. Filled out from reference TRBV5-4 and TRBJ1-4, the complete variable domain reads ETGVTQSPTHLIKTRGQQVTLRCSSQSGHNTVSWYQQALGQGPQFIFQYYREEENGRGNFPPRFSGLQFPNYSSELNVNALELDDSALYLCASSRGQGDEKLFFGSGTQLSVL.

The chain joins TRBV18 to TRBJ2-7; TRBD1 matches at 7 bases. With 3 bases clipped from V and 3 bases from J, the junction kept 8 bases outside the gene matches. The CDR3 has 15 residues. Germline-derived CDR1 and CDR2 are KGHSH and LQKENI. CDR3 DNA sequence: TGTGCCAGCTCACCGCCGGGACAGCTAGGCTACGAGCAGTACTTC. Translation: CASSPPGQLGYEQYF.

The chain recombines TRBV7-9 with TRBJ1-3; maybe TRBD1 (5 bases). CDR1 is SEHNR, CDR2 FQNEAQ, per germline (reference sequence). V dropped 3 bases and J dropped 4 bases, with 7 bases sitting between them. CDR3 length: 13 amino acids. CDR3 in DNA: TGTGCCAGCAGCTTTAGGGGCGGAAACACCATATATTTT. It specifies CASSFRGGNTIYF.

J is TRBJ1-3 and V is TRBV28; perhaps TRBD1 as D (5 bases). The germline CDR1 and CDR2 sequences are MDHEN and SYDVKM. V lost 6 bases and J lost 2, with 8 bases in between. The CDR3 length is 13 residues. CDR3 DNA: TGTGCCAGCAGCCAGGGTCCTGGAAACACCATATATTTT. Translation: CASSQGPGNTIYF.

CDR3 in amino acids: CASRQGVFSYEQYF. CDR3 sequence (DNA): TGTGCCAGCAGACAGGGGGTATTCTCCTACGAGCAGTACTTC. The genes are TRBV6-5 and TRBJ2-7; TRBD1 matches at 8 bases. Germline values: CDR1 MNHEY, CDR2 SVGAGI. The CDR3 is 14 amino acids. J was trimmed by 0 bases and V by 6 bases; bases with no gene match: 4.

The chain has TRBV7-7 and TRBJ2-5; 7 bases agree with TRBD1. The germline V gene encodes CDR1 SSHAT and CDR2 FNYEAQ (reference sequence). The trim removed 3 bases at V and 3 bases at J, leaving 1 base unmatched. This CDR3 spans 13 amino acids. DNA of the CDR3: TGTGCCAGCAGCTTGGGGACAGAAGAGACCCAGTACTTC. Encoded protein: CASSLGTEETQYF.

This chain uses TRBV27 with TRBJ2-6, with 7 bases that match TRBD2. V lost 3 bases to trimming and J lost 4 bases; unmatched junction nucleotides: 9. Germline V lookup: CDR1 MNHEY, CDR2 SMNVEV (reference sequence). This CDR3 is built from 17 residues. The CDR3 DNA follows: TGTGCCAGCAGTTTTCAGGCGAGCGGGGTCGGGGCCAACGTCCTGACTTTC. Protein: CASSFQASGVGANVLTF.

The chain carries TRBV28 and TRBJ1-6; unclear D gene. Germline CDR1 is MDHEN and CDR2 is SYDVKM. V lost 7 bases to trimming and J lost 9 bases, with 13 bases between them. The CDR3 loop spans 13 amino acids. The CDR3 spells CASIGVGGSPLHF. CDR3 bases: TGTGCCAGCATAGGCGTAGGAGGTTCACCCCTCCACTTT. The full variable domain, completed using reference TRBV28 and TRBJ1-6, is DVKVTQSSRYLVKRTGEKVFLECVQDMDHENMFWYRQDPGLGLRLIYFSYDVKMKEKGDIPEGYSVSREKKERFSLILESASTNQTSMYLCASIGVGGSPLHFGNGTRLTVT.

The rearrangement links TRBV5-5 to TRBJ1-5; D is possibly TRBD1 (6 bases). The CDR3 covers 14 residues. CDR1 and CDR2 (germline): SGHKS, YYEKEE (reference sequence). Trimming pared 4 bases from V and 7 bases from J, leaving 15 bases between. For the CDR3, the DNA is TGTGCCAGCAGCGTATCAGGGGACCACCAGCCCCAGCATTTT. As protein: CASSVSGDHQPQHF.

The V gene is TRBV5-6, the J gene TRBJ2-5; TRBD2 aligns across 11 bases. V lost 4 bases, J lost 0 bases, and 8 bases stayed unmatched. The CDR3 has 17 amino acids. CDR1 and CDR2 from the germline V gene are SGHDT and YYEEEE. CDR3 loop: CASSGGLADFYQETQYF. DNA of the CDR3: TGTGCCAGCAGCGGGGGACTAGCGGACTTCTACCAAGAGACCCAGTACTTC.

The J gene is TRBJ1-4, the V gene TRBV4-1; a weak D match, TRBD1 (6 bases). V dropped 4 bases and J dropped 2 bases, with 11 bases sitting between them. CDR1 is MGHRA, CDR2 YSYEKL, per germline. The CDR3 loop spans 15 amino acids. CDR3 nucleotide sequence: TGCGCCAGCAGCCGAGTGACAGGTACTAATGAAAAACTGTTTTTT. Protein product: CASSRVTGTNEKLFF.

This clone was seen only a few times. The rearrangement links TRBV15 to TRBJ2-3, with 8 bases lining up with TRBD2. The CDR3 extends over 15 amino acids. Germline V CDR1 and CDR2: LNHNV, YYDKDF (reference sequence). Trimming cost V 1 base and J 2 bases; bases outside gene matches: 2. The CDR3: CATSRVSGVTDTQYF. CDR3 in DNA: TGTGCCACCAGCAGAGTTAGCGGGGTCACAGATACGCAGTATTTT.

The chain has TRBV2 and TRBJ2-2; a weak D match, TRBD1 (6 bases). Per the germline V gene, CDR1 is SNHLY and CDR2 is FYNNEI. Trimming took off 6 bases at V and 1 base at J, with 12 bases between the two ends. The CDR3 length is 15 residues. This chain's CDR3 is CASRGTDRNTGELFF. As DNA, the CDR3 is TGTGCCAGCAGGGGGACGGACAGGAACACCGGGGAGCTGTTTTTT. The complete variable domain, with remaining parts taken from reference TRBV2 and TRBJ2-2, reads EPEVTQTPSHQVTQMGQEVILRCVPISNHLYFYWYRQILGQKVEFLVSFYNNEISEKSEIFDDQFSVERPDGSNFTLKIRSTKLEDSAMYFCASRGTDRNTGELFFGEGSRLTVL.